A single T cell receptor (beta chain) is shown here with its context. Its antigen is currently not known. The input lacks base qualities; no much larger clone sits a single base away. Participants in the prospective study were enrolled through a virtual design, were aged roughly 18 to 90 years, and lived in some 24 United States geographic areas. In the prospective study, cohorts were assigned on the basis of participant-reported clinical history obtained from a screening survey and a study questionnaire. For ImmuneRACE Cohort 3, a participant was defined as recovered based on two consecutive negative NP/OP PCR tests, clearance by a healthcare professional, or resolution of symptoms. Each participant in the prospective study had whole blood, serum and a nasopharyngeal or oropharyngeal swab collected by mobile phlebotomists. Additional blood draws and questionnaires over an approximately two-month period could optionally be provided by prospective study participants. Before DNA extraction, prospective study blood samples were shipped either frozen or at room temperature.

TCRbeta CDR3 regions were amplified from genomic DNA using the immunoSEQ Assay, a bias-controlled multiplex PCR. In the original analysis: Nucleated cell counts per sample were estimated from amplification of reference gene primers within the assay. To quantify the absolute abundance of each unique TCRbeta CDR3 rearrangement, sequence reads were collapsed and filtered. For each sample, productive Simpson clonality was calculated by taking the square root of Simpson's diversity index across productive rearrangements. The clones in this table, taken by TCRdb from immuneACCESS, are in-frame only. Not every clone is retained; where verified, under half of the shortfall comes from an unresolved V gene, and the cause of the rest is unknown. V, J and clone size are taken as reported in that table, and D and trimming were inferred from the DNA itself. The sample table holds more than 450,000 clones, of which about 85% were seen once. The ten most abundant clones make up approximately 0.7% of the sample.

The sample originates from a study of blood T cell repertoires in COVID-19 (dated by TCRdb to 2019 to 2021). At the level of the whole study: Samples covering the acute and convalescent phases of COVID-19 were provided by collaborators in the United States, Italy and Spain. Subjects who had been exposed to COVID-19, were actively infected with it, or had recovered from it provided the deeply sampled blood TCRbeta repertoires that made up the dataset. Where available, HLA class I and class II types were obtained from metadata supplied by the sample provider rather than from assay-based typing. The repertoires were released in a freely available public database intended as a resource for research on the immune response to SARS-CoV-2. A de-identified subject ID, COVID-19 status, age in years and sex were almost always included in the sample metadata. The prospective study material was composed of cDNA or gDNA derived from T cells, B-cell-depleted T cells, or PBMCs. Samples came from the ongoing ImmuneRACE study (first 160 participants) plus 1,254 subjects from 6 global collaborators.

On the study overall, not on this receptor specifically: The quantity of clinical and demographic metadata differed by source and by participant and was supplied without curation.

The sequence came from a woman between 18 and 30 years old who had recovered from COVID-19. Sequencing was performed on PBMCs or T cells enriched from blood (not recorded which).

The CDR3 amino acid sequence is: CASSMIVGDSNNSPLHF. In nucleotide form, the sequence is TGTGCCAGTAGTATGATCGTTGGGGACAGCAATAATTCACCCCTCCACTTT. This sequence uses TRBV19 and TRBJ1-6; 7 middle bases align to TRBD1. Counted from cysteine to phenylalanine, this CDR3 has 17 amino acids. Just the 51-base CDR3 DNA is kept, in frame starting at base 1. Trimming leaves V shorter by 3 bases and J shorter by 5 bases, with the junction holding 10 bases beyond the gene matches. Taken from the germline V gene (reference sequence), the CDR1 and CDR2 loops are LNHDA and SQIVND.